These T cell receptor beta chains were read from a single sample in a study of blood T cell repertoires in COVID-19. Sequencing was performed with immunoSEQ multiplex PCR; in TCRdb, only in-frame clones are kept and a portion is missing. The sample has over 100,000 clones, roughly 90% seen once. Sequenced input: peripheral blood. These receptors were obtained from a human donor in a cohort sampled during active COVID-19. The CDR3 runs from the conserved cysteine through the conserved F or W. A D gene is named only where the DNA matches it firmly. Expanded clones are given a class, and other clones once, few, many or no size at all.

TRBD1,NA,TRBJ2-7,TRBV19,CASSWGTGGTYEQYF,TGTGCCAGTAGCTGGGGGACAGGGGGGACCTACGAGCAGTACTTC
NA,NA,TRBJ2-6,TRBV7-6,CASSLVPPSRGANVLTF,TGTGCCAGCAGCTTAGTACCGCCCTCGAGGGGGGCCAACGTCCTGACTTTC
NA,NA,TRBJ2-5,TRBV28,CASSSPGGAQETQYF,TGTGCCAGCAGTTCCCCCGGTGGGGCTCAAGAGACCCAGTACTTC
TRBD1,once,TRBJ1-2,TRBV13,CASTLFEGAQGYTF,TGTGCCAGCACCCTTTTTGAGGGGGCGCAGGGCTACACCTTC
NA,NA,TRBJ2-3,TRBV13,CASSFQSADGVTDTQYF,TGTGCCAGCAGCTTCCAGTCGGCAGACGGAGTCACAGATACGCAGTATTTT
NA,NA,TRBJ2-5,TRBV19,CASSIAGTSTGTQYF,TGTGCCAGTAGTATAGCCGGGACTTCCACGGGGACCCAGTACTTC
NA,NA,TRBJ1-1,TRBV7-2,CASSLLRTAMEAFF,TGTGCCAGCAGCTTACTTAGGACAGCTATGGAAGCTTTCTTT
TRBD1,NA,TRBJ1-5,TRBV28,CASSLGTGGYSNQPQHF,TGTGCCAGCAGTTTGGGAACAGGGGGGTATAGCAATCAGCCCCAGCATTTT
NA,NA,TRBJ2-3,TRBV4-2,CASSHPSEEGDTQYF,TGTGCCAGCAGCCATCCTAGCGAGGAGGGAGATACGCAGTATTTT
TRBD1,few,TRBJ2-1,TRBV14,CASSPVWTGTSFSYNEQFF,TGTGCCAGCAGCCCAGTTTGGACAGGGACCTCTTTCTCCTACAATGAGCAGTTCTTC
TRBD1,NA,TRBJ2-7,TRBV7-9,CASSLRQGDYEQYF,TGTGCCAGCAGCTTAAGACAGGGGGACTACGAGCAGTACTTC
TRBD2,few,TRBJ2-7,TRBV28,CASSPRGGGETYEQYF,TGTGCCAGCAGTCCCCGCGGTGGGGGGGAAACCTACGAGCAGTACTTC